These T cell receptor beta chains were read from a single sample in a study of cytomegalovirus exposure and HLA in healthy donors. Profiling relied on immunoSEQ multiplex PCR, and the TCRdb table lists in-frame clones only, not all of them. The sample carries 100,000 to 150,000 clones, around 80% recorded once. The specimen sequenced was PBMCs. All receptors come from a woman aged 45-60 years in good health and CMV-seropositive. Both conserved end residues are part of each CDR3. D genes are given only for firm matches. Size is stated for part of the rows, as once, few or many counts, or as a class when the clone is expanded.

d_call	clone_size	v_call	j_call	cdr3_aa	cdr3_nt
NA	NA	TRBV2	TRBJ1-2	CASSENSQRGYTF	TGTGCCAGCAGTGAAAATAGTCAGCGTGGCTACACCTTC
TRBD1	few	TRBV10-1	TRBJ1-2	CASALGGTGWYGYTF	TGCGCCAGCGCCCTCGGAGGGACAGGGTGGTATGGCTACACCTTC
NA	NA	TRBV5-1	TRBJ1-5	CASSLVGGNDQPQHF	TGCGCCAGCAGCTTGGTTGGAGGTAACGATCAGCCCCAGCATTTT
NA	NA	TRBV6-1	TRBJ1-2	CASTLGSFYGYTF	TGTGCCAGCACCCTGGGGAGTTTCTATGGCTACACCTTC
TRBD2	NA	TRBV11-2	TRBJ2-1	CASNPSGRANEQFF	TGTGCCAGCAACCCCAGCGGGAGGGCCAATGAGCAGTTCTTC
TRBD1	few	TRBV5-4	TRBJ1-1	CASRQTSGTAYTEAFF	TGTGCCAGCAGGCAAACATCCGGGACAGCTTACACTGAAGCTTTCTTT
TRBD2	NA	TRBV7-2	TRBJ2-7	CASSLRPNGGEQYF	TGTGCCAGCAGCCTGAGACCTAACGGGGGGGAGCAGTACTTC
TRBD2	NA	TRBV6-1	TRBJ2-3	CASERDSDTQYF	TGTGCCAGCGAGCGGGACTCAGATACGCAGTATTTT
TRBD1	NA	TRBV7-8	TRBJ2-6	CASSLRTGKEGDSGANVLTF	TGTGCCAGCAGCTTACGGACAGGGAAGGAGGGAGACTCTGGGGCCAACGTCCTGACTTTC
TRBD1	once	TRBV18	TRBJ1-2	CASSPQWTGPNYGYTF	TGTGCCAGCTCACCGCAATGGACAGGGCCAAACTATGGCTACACCTTC
NA	NA	TRBV6-1	TRBJ2-1	CASSVRVYNEQFF	TGTGCCAGCAGTGTCCGGGTCTACAATGAGCAGTTCTTC
TRBD1	NA	TRBV7-9	TRBJ1-1	CSSSLVWDRVGPEAFF	TGTTCCAGCAGCTTAGTATGGGACAGGGTGGGTCCTGAAGCTTTCTTT
NA	NA	TRBV6-1	TRBJ1-3	CASGRGGVHTIYF	TGTGCCAGCGGGCGGGGGGGCGTGCACACCATATATTTT
TRBD2	NA	TRBV7-3	TRBJ2-2	CASSSSGTPGELFF	TGTGCCAGCAGCTCTAGCGGGACCCCCGGGGAGCTGTTTTTT
TRBD1	NA	TRBV5-1	TRBJ1-2	CASSPGQGANTF	TGCGCCAGCAGCCCTGGACAGGGGGCCAACACCTTC
NA	NA	TRBV7-2	TRBJ1-2	CASSLSGAVGYGYTF	TGTGCCAGCAGCTTATCAGGGGCGGTGGGCTATGGCTACACCTTC
NA	NA	TRBV6-1	TRBJ2-7	CASSEELLYEQYF	TGTGCCAGCAGTGAAGAACTCCTCTACGAGCAGTACTTC
TRBD1	few	TRBV7-3	TRBJ1-2	CASSPDRGLLETF	TGTGCCAGCAGCCCGGACAGGGGCCTCTTGGAAACCTTC
NA	once	TRBV4-2	TRBJ2-6	CASSRPGPSSGANVLTF	TGTGCCAGCAGTCGACCCGGTCCTAGCTCTGGGGCCAACGTCCTGACTTTC
NA	NA	TRBV7-9	TRBJ2-2	CASSTEEGSAGELFF	TGTGCCAGCAGCACCGAGGAGGGTAGCGCCGGGGAGCTGTTTTTT
NA	NA	TRBV5-1	TRBJ1-2	CASSLENPIDYTF	TGCGCCAGCAGCTTGGAGAATCCTATCGATTACACCTTC
TRBD1	NA	TRBV5-1	TRBJ2-6	CASSLSGQSSGANVLTF	TGCGCCAGCAGCTTGTCGGGACAGAGCTCTGGGGCCAACGTCCTGACTTTC
NA	NA	TRBV6-1	TRBJ2-3	CASSEMWAGSTDTQYF	TGTGCCAGCAGTGAAATGTGGGCGGGATCCACAGATACGCAGTATTTT